The 28 T cell receptor beta chains below all came from one sample that was sequenced in a study of blood T cell repertoires in COVID-19. Clones were read by immunoSEQ multiplex PCR, and TCRdb kept only the in-frame ones, dropping some. Counted here are about 40,000 clones, approximately 83% occurring once; the ten biggest clones make up over 2.5%. The sequencing input was peripheral blood. Source of these receptors: a woman aged 60-70 years with acute or convalescent COVID-19.

The chain recombines TRBV30 with TRBJ1-6; D uncertain. The CDR3 spans 14 residues. The germline V gene has CDR1 GTSNPN and CDR2 SVGIG (reference sequence). V was cut by 5 bases and J by 10 bases, with 18 bases left in between. This chain's CDR3 is CAWRRFEGFSPLHF. CDR3 sequence (DNA): TGTGCCTGGCGGCGCTTCGAGGGCTTCTCACCCCTCCACTTT.

This clone was picked up one time. The rearrangement uses TRBV6-5 and TRBJ2-3; no clear D gene. This CDR3 contains 14 residues. V was shortened by 9 bases and J by 0 bases, with 13 bases between the two germline ends. Germline loops: CDR1 MNHEY, CDR2 SVGAGI. CDR3 amino acids: CASKQTVSTDTQYF. The CDR3 coding sequence is TGTGCCAGTAAGCAAACTGTTAGCACAGATACGCAGTATTTT.

This clone showed up just a few times. The chain uses TRBV19 and TRBJ2-7; D gene uncertain. This CDR3 spans 17 amino acids. Trimming took off 4 bases at V and 0 bases at J, with 19 bases between the two ends. Germline lookup yields CDR1 LNHDA and CDR2 SQIVND (reference sequence). The CDR3 sequence: CASSTSLEVQFSYEQYF. The CDR3, as DNA: TGTGCCAGTAGTACCTCCCTCGAGGTCCAATTCTCCTACGAGCAGTACTTC.

The gene calls are TRBV6-6 and TRBJ1-2; 7 bases are a match to TRBD1. CDR3 length equals 14 residues. The J segment lost 2 bases and the V segment lost 6 bases, leaving 6 bases of the junction unmatched. Per the germline V gene, CDR1 is MNHNY and CDR2 is SVGAGI (reference sequence). The CDR3 bases are TGTGCCAGCAGACCCCTGACAGGGAACTATGGCTACACCTTC. Its translation is CASRPLTGNYGYTF.

This rearrangement joins TRBV7-2 to TRBJ2-2; 8 bases line up with TRBD2. This CDR3 has 17 amino acids. With V trimmed by 5 bases and J by 1 base, 9 bases remained unmatched. Per the germline V gene, CDR1 is SGHTA and CDR2 is FQGNSA. The CDR3 DNA follows: TGTGCCAGCAGCCCCCGGGTAGCGGGGAGGAACACCGGGGAGCTGTTTTTT. Translated, it gives CASSPRVAGRNTGELFF. The complete variable domain, with remaining parts taken from reference TRBV7-2 and TRBJ2-2, reads GAGVSQSPSNKVTEKGKDVELRCDPISGHTALYWYRQSLGQGLEFLIYFQGNSAPDKSGLPSDRFSAERTGGSVSTLTIQRTQQEDSAVYLCASSPRVAGRNTGELFFGEGSRLTVL.

The CDR3 DNA is TGTGCCACCAGAGGACAGGGGAAAGGGGATACGCAGTATTTT. This translates into CATRGQGKGDTQYF. The chain couples TRBV24-1 to TRBJ2-3, with 9 bases aligning to TRBD1. V shed 7 bases, J shed 6 bases, and the junction held 7 bases outside the gene matches. The CDR3 is 14 amino acids. The germline CDR1 and CDR2 sequences are KGHDR and SFDVKD.

This chain uses TRBV2 with TRBJ1-5; D is uncertain. V was pared by 3 bases and J by 2 bases, with 5 bases between. The CDR3 totals 13 residues. CDR1 and CDR2 (germline): SNHLY, FYNNEI. The CDR3 spells CASSDGGNQPQHF. Here the CDR3 DNA reads TGTGCCAGCAGTGACGGTGGCAATCAGCCCCAGCATTTT. The complete variable domain, with remaining parts taken from reference TRBV2 and TRBJ1-5, reads EPEVTQTPSHQVTQMGQEVILRCVPISNHLYFYWYRQILGQKVEFLVSFYNNEISEKSEIFDDQFSVERPDGSNFTLKIRSTKLEDSAMYFCASSDGGNQPQHFGDGTRLSIL.

The chain joins TRBV5-1 to TRBJ2-5; 11 nucleotides line up with TRBD2. Germline V gives CDR1 SGHRS, CDR2 YFSETQ. Trimming cost V 5 bases and J 5 bases; bases outside gene matches: 11. The CDR3 runs to 16 residues. CDR3 loop: CASRRTSGSTGETQYF. The CDR3 region has the DNA TGCGCCAGCAGGAGAACTAGCGGGAGTACGGGGGAGACCCAGTACTTC.

V gene TRBV29-1 combines with J gene TRBJ2-1; 7 bases line up with TRBD2. Germline trimming cut 4 bases from V and 0 bases from J; bases unmatched to any gene: 3. The CDR3 consists of 14 residues. CDR1 is SQVTM, CDR2 ANQGSEA, per germline. The CDR3 region is CSVGGGDSYNEQFF. The CDR3 region has the DNA TGCAGCGTTGGCGGGGGTGACTCCTACAATGAGCAGTTCTTC.

The chain has TRBV30 and TRBJ1-3, with TRBD1 matching over 7 bases. The CDR3 extends over 14 amino acids. Germline-derived CDR1 and CDR2 are GTSNPN and SVGIG (reference sequence). The V and J ends lost 7 bases and 0 bases, in that order; junction bases with no gene match: 6. Here the CDR3 DNA reads TGTGCCTCGGGACAGCTCTACTCTGGAAACACCATATATTTT. As protein: CASGQLYSGNTIYF.

The V call is TRBV19, the J call TRBJ1-6; TRBD1 aligns across 7 bases. The trim removed 7 bases at V and 5 bases at J, leaving 8 bases unmatched. The V gene's germline CDR1 is LNHDA and CDR2 SQIVND (reference sequence). This CDR3 region has 15 residues. CDR3 bases: TGTGCCAGTACTACCGGGACAGAAAATAATTCACCCCTCCACTTT. Its protein product is CASTTGTENNSPLHF.

This sequence joins TRBV30 and TRBJ2-5; D perhaps matches TRBD2 (6 bases). The germline CDR1 and CDR2 sequences are GTSNPN and SVGIG (reference sequence). The CDR3 runs 13 residues. Trimming shortened V by 5 bases and J by 7 bases, and 17 bases separated the two germline ends. CDR3 DNA sequence: TGTGCCTGGGACCCGGGACTGAGGGGGACCCAGTACTTC. Translating gives CAWDPGLRGTQYF.

The CDR3 DNA reads TGTGCCAGCAGTCCCCCACAGGGCTATAGCAATCAGCCCCAGCATTTT. It specifies CASSPPQGYSNQPQHF. This sequence joins TRBV28 and TRBJ1-5, with D possibly matching TRBD1 (6 bases). Germline loops: CDR1 MDHEN, CDR2 SYDVKM. Trimming cost V 5 bases and J 0 bases, with 14 bases left between them. CDR3 size: 16 residues.

This chain uses TRBV19 with TRBJ1-5; D is unresolved. CDR1 and CDR2 (germline): LNHDA, SQIVND (reference sequence). V was trimmed by 3 bases and J by 4 bases, leaving 10 bases between them. The CDR3 is 14 residues long. As DNA, the CDR3 is TGTGCCAGTAGTATCCGCCCAGTGAATCAGCCCCAGCATTTT. Amino acids: CASSIRPVNQPQHF.

The chain has TRBV18 and TRBJ2-2; a possible D gene is TRBD2 (5 bases). CDR3 length equals 15 residues. Trimming took 0 bases from V and 3 from J, leaving 8 bases between them. In germline, CDR1 is KGHSH, CDR2 LQKENI. In nucleotides, the CDR3 is TGTGCCAGCTCACCACCCGGACTTCACACCGGGGAGCTGTTTTTT. Translation: CASSPPGLHTGELFF.

This chain connects TRBV6-6 to TRBJ1-2; D may be TRBD1 (5 bases). From germline, CDR1 is MNHNY and CDR2 SVGAGI (reference sequence). V lost 5 bases and J 4 bases, leaving 14 bases between the germline ends. The CDR3 consists of 14 residues. As DNA, the CDR3 is TGTGCCAGCAGTCCCCCGGGGGGGGGCTATGGCTACACCTTC. Residues: CASSPPGGGYGYTF.

The chain links TRBV30 to TRBJ2-3, with TRBD1 identical over 10 bases. The CDR3 is 13 residues long. V dropped 2 bases and J dropped 6; count of bases not matched to a gene: 2. Germline V CDR1 and CDR2: GTSNPN, SVGIG (reference sequence). CDR3 DNA sequence: TGTGCCTGGAGTTGGACAGGGGGGGATACGCAGTATTTT. Residues: CAWSWTGGDTQYF.

The chain recombines TRBV10-1 with TRBJ2-1, with 9 nucleotides matching TRBD2. The length of the CDR3 is 16 residues. Per germline, CDR1 WNHNN and CDR2 SYGVQD (reference sequence). V lost 3 bases to trimming and J lost 5 bases; unmatched junction nucleotides: 8. The chain's CDR3 is CASSDSEREANNEQFF. The CDR3 region has the DNA TGCGCCAGCAGTGATTCGGAGCGGGAGGCTAACAATGAGCAGTTCTTC.

The gene calls are TRBV5-1 and TRBJ2-5; 8 bases map to TRBD1. Germline values: CDR1 SGHRS, CDR2 YFSETQ. The CDR3 is made up of 13 amino acids. J lost 6 bases, V lost 5 bases, and 6 bases had no gene match. This CDR3 is CASSQGAEKTQYF. CDR3 sequence (DNA): TGCGCCAGCAGTCAGGGGGCGGAGAAGACCCAGTACTTC.

Here the CDR3 DNA reads TGTGCCAGCAGCCCCGGGACTCCCACCGGGGAGCTGTTTTTT. Protein: CASSPGTPTGELFF. The rearrangement links TRBV7-3 to TRBJ2-2; perhaps TRBD2 as D (6 bases). The V end lost 5 bases, the J end lost 4 bases, and 11 bases lay between the germline ends. The CDR3 is made up of 14 amino acids. CDR1 and CDR2 from the germline V gene are SGHTA and FQGTGA.

The J gene is TRBJ2-3, the V gene TRBV28; D not resolved. CDR1 is MDHEN and CDR2 is SYDVKM in the germline V gene. The CDR3 runs to 15 residues. The V end was cut by 6 bases, the J end by 2 bases, with 15 bases between. CDR3 sequence (DNA): TGTGCCAGCAGCGGGTACCGAGTACTCACAGATACGCAGTATTTT. This sequence encodes CASSGYRVLTDTQYF.

V usage is TRBV5-4 and J usage is TRBJ2-7; TRBD1 matches 7 bases. The CDR3 totals 14 residues. With V trimmed by 3 bases and J by 2 bases, 5 bases remained unmatched. Germline-derived CDR1 and CDR2 are SGHNT and YYREEE (reference sequence). CDR3 sequence reads: CASSSRQGPYEQYF. CDR3 bases: TGTGCCAGCAGCTCCCGACAGGGTCCCTACGAGCAGTACTTC.

This clone occurred a few times. Written as DNA, the CDR3 is TGTGCCAGCAGCCAAGATCTTAGCTGGCTCTACGAGCAGTACTTC. Translated: CASSQDLSWLYEQYF. This rearrangement joins TRBV4-2 to TRBJ2-7; D not resolved. Deletions cut 0 bases from V and 3 bases from J, with 12 bases between. This CDR3 comprises 15 residues. Germline loops: CDR1 LGHNA, CDR2 YNFKEQ.

The V call is TRBV19, the J call TRBJ1-4; weak D call: TRBD1 (6 bases). V was pared by 8 bases and J by 0 bases, with 10 bases between. Germline V gene lookup returns CDR1 LNHDA and CDR2 SQIVND (reference sequence). The CDR3 runs 14 residues. DNA of the CDR3: TGTGCCAGTCGGACAGCCACAACTAATGAAAAACTGTTTTTT. It codes for CASRTATTNEKLFF.

This chain joins TRBV6-5 and TRBJ1-1; 8 bases align to TRBD1. The J segment lost 10 bases and the V segment lost 5 bases, leaving 9 bases of the junction unmatched. The V gene's germline CDR1 is MNHEY and CDR2 SVGAGI. The length of the CDR3 is 13 residues. CDR3 nucleotides: TGTGCCAGCAGTCGGACAGGGTCGTCCGCAGCTTTCTTT. Translation: CASSRTGSSAAFF.

The gene calls are TRBV6-5 and TRBJ2-1; TRBD2 is a possible D gene (5 bases). CDR3 size: 14 residues. Germline loops: CDR1 MNHEY, CDR2 SVGAGI. Trimming removed 2 bases at V and 0 bases at J, with 5 bases between. This chain's CDR3 is CASSYAGSYNEQFF. CDR3 nucleotide sequence: TGTGCCAGCAGTTACGCGGGCTCCTACAATGAGCAGTTCTTC.

CDR3 bases: TGCGCCAGCAGTTCGGGACAGGTACAAGAGACCCAGTACTTC. Residues: CASSSGQVQETQYF. The chain uses TRBV10-1 and TRBJ2-5; 8 bases are a match to TRBD1. The germline gives CDR1 WNHNN, CDR2 SYGVQD (reference sequence). The CDR3 extends over 14 amino acids. J was trimmed by 2 bases and V by 5 bases; bases with no gene match: 4.

The chain carries TRBV6-6 and TRBJ2-1, with 10 nucleotides matching TRBD2. The CDR3 is 17 residues long. The trim removed 5 bases at V and 0 bases at J, leaving 7 bases unmatched. CDR1 MNHNY and CDR2 SVGAGI come from the germline V gene (reference sequence). CDR3 coding DNA: TGTGCCAGCAGTCTAGCGGGAGACTTTTCCTCCTACAATGAGCAGTTCTTC. This codes for CASSLAGDFSSYNEQFF.